This TCR beta chain was retrieved from a study of shared clonotypes between healthy human individuals (dated by TCRdb to about 2020). Concerning the study at large: Three men and two women, aged 18 to 49 years, made up the cohort. Each donor's leukapheresis produced roughly between roughly 0.85 and 10 billion PBMCs. For each donor, three plates each were used for CD4 naive and CD4 memory, two plates were used for CD8 naive, and one plate was used for CD8 memory. To estimate repertoire size and how much clonotype sharing occurs between individuals, the study deeply sequenced the blood TCR repertoires of 5 or 6 healthy adults. Libraries were prepared and TCR repertoires were sequenced by different laboratories using diverse techniques, in order to increase sequencing depth and limit assay-specific biases.

CD8 naive samples consisted of CD45RO-negative cells that were positively selected for CCR7, yielding a CD45RA+CCR7+ population without TemRA cells. The donors were healthy, HIV-negative adults with no recently reported acute infections or vaccinations. All donors were Caucasian adults living in Nashville, Tennessee, USA. Blood was collected by leukapheresis, and PBMCs were isolated by Ficoll-Histopaque density gradient centrifugation and then cryopreserved in liquid nitrogen vapor phase. Analytical flow cytometry was used to check the purity and quantity of each magnetically sorted T cell population. Genomic DNA was isolated from each sorted fraction and quantified by UV absorbance on a Nanodrop 2000c. TCR CDR3 regions were amplified from genomic DNA by multiplex PCR using the deep immunoSEQ assay. Genomic DNA extracted from each cell subset was distributed evenly over all wells of several immunoSEQ 96-well plates, and each plate served as one replicate. For sorted subsets, approximately 210 ng genomic DNA, equal to 30,000 to 35,000 T cell genomes, was loaded into each replicate PCR. The purified libraries were quantified using a Qubit 3.0 fluorometer, sized with a Bioanalyzer 2100, and then quantified again using the KAPA Library Quantification kit. A separate single-read 150-cycle Illumina NextSeq 550 flow cell was used to sequence each immunoSEQ 96-well plate. The authors' pipeline ran thus. Because the immunoSEQ output included only junctional sequences and no quality scores, the filtering could not be the same as the filtering used for full-length reads. Sequences were annotated with PyIR, a Python wrapper for IgBLAST v1.9, and V/J genes and CDR3 were assigned using IMGT germline references. Reads were removed for weak V/J assignments (E-value above 1e-6), missing CDR3, stop codons, out-of-frame junctions, or ambiguous translated residues. V3J clonotypes were defined as sequences sharing an identical inferred V gene, J gene, and CDR3 amino acid sequence. Percentage overlap between repertoires was computed as shared unique clonotypes divided by the size of the smaller repertoire. Three approaches were used to assess repertoire richness: RTK rarefaction, the Chao1 estimator, and Recon v2.1 estimates of unobserved clonotypes. OLGA was used to compute generation probabilities for all TCRbeta clonotypes that the gDNA method yielded from several donors. TCRdb holds this immuneACCESS table with in-frame rearrangements only. Some clones are missing; in checked studies, unresolved V genes explain under half, and the rest has no known cause. D and trimming come from the DNA, and the V and J calls and clone size come from that table. Recorded for this sample are millions of clones; about 95% of them occurred a single time. The top ten hold 1% to 1.3% of the sample.

V drops 4 bases and J drops 5 bases, leaving 24 bases in between. The germline V gene (reference sequence) yields SEHNR for CDR1 and FQNEAQ for CDR2. Including the terminal cysteine and phenylalanine, the CDR3 comprises 17 residues. The only DNA kept is the CDR3, 51 bases in frame from the first base. On this clone: The target of this receptor is not known. The input lacks base qualities; no much larger clone sits a single base away.

Study-wide findings and limitations: Compared with non-shared clonotypes, clonotypes shared by all four sorted-subset donors had higher generation probabilities. Even with the large sequencing depth, rarefaction of the sorted-subset datasets indicated that sequencing was incomplete. Because the study included only a small number of donors, the genetic and exposure-history diversity represented was limited. About 5% of naive CD4, around 3.5% of naive CD8, about 2.5% of memory CD4, and 0.35% to 0.5% of memory CD8 clonotypes were shared across several donors. Pairwise subsampling indicated that sequencing depth was expected to affect the degree of clonotype sharing among donors. Sampling was limited to blood, and TCR repertoires in tissue likely differ from TCR repertoires in blood. Naive subsets generally had larger estimated clonotype richness than memory subsets did.

The specimen was naive CD8+ T cells sorted from blood. This sample's cell subset or site label indicates: CD45RA+CCR7+. The V and J genes are TRBV7-9 and TRBJ2-7; a tentative D match to TRBD1 spans 7 bases. The origin of this receptor is a man aged 18 to 30 in good health. Read as DNA, the sequence is TGTGCCAGCAGCTCAATAATTGCCGCGCAGGGGGAGGACGAGCAGTACTTC. Protein translation: CASSSIIAAQGEDEQYF. The CDR3 plus the reference TRBV7-9 and TRBJ2-7 genes for the other parts give the full variable domain: DTGVSQNPRHKITKRGQNVTFRCDPISEHNRLYWYRQTLGQGPEFLTYFQNEAQLEKSRLLSDRFSAERPKGSFSTLEIQRTEQGDSAMYLCASSSIIAAQGEDEQYFGPGTRLTVT.